This T cell receptor beta chain was profiled in a study of blood T cell repertoires in COVID-19. Only in-frame clones appear in the TCRdb table, and some are missing; sequencing was by immunoSEQ multiplex PCR. The table has almost 300,000 clones, around 86% seen once. V was shortened by 1 base and J by 0 bases, with 10 bases between the two germline ends. This CDR3 has 16 residues. The germline V gene encodes CDR1 SGHTA and CDR2 FQGNSA. The source material was peripheral blood. The chain uses TRBV7-2 and TRBJ2-1; D perhaps matches TRBD2 (6 bases). The sequence was obtained from a man in his 70s with acute or convalescent COVID-19. Here the CDR3 reads CASSLVGGNSYNEQFF. The DNA for the CDR3 is TGTGCCAGCAGCTTAGTCGGGGGAAACTCCTACAATGAGCAGTTCTTC.